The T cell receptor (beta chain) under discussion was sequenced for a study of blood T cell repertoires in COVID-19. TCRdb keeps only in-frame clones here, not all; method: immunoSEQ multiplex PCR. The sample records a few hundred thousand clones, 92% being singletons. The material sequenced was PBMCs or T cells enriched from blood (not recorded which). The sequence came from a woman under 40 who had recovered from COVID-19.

CDR3 protein: CATSRDSQGVGDGYTF. Here the CDR3 DNA reads TGTGCCACCAGCAGAGATTCGCAAGGGGTAGGAGACGGCTACACCTTC. The chain couples TRBV15 to TRBJ1-2; D possibly corresponds to TRBD1 (5 bases). V was cut by 0 bases and J by 8 bases, with 19 bases left in between. Germline V gene sequence: CDR1 LNHNV, CDR2 YYDKDF (reference sequence). There are 16 residues in the CDR3.